This TCR beta chain derives from a study of cytomegalovirus exposure and HLA in healthy donors. Findings and limits, study-wide: Common viral pathogens were later found to be apparently linked to several of the most significant clusters. Later work associated fewer than 20,000 TCR beta sequences with HLA alleles at 0.05 false discovery rate.

This clone was detected only once. Its antigen remains unidentified. Germline CDR1 is SGHDT and CDR2 is YYEEEE. Trimming took 0 bases from V and 7 from J, leaving 13 bases between them. This CDR3 is built from 15 residues. PCR amplification relied on 60 Vbeta primers (plus 13 Jbeta primers). Using immunoSEQ multiplex PCR, the repertoire was profiled, and TCRdb retains in-frame clones only, with some absent. Here the sample spans some 100,000 clones, 65% to 80% being singletons. This TCR was sampled from a female donor in good health and CMV-seronegative. The sequencing input was PBMCs. The J gene is TRBJ1-4, the V gene TRBV5-6; D not resolved. CDR3 in amino acids: CASSLGVGPSEKLFF. The CDR3 nucleotides read TGTGCCAGCAGCTTGGGTGTAGGCCCTAGTGAAAAACTGTTTTTT.